The source of this TCR beta chain is a study of STAT3 mutations in large granular lymphocyte leukemia. Study-wide background: Among longitudinally sequenced T-LGLL patients, roughly half had canonical activating STAT3 mutations detected. General observations from the study: TCR clonotype switching after therapy occurred in about 30% of the 18 patients. Clonal expansion was inferred from samples taken at other timepoints. Suggested: STAT3 mutation was not the ancestral event for these clonal expansions. At least one immunodominant TCR beta clonotype appeared in every T-cell large granular lymphocyte leukemia patient.

Trimming took 5 bases from V and 6 from J; bases not matched to a gene: 8. The germline CDR1 and CDR2 sequences are SEHNR and FQNEAQ (reference sequence). The CDR3 totals 15 residues. Concerning this clone itself: The antigen is not known.

Produced via immunoSEQ multiplex PCR; TCRdb's table is partial and in-frame only. The sample holds about 4,300 clones; about 53% are singletons and the top ten take about 84%. The V and J genes are TRBV7-9 and TRBJ2-3, with TRBD2 matching over 10 bases. The sequence was obtained from a man aged 55-75 years with T-cell large granular lymphocyte leukemia. Some clones in this sample may be carry-over from other donors' samples. Sequencing was carried out using peripheral blood mononuclear cells. The CDR3 coding sequence is TGTGCCAGCAGCCGCACTAGCGGGGCGGGGGATACGCAGTATTTT. Amino acids: CASSRTSGAGDTQYF.